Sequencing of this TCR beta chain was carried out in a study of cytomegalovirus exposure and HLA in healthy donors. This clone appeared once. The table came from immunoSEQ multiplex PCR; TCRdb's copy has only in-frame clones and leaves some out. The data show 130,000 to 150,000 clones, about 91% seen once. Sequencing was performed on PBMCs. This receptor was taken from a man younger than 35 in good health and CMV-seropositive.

The CDR3 loop is CASSYLAGEDEQYF. The CDR3 bases are TGTGCCAGCAGTTACCTAGCGGGAGAAGACGAGCAGTACTTC. The V call is TRBV6-6, the J call TRBJ2-7; 10 nucleotides match TRBD2. Germline V gives CDR1 MNHNY, CDR2 SVGAGI (reference sequence). Trimming took 2 bases from V and 5 from J; bases not matched to a gene: 3. The CDR3 contains 14 residues.